This T cell receptor (beta chain) was captured in a study of blood T cell repertoires in COVID-19. The overall study: There were acute and convalescent COVID-19 samples, and they came from the United States, Italy and Spain. The cDNA or gDNA used as material had been derived from T cells, B-cell-depleted T cells, or PBMCs.

The CDR3 spans 13 residues. Per germline, CDR1 SGHTA and CDR2 FQGNSA. The junction had 3 bases not matched to a gene; V was cut back by 4 bases and J by 3 bases. Participants, 18 to 89 years old, spanned approximately 25 US areas. Participants were placed into cohorts based on the clinical history they reported. Ten or more counts support this clone. TCRdb's table, derived via immunoSEQ multiplex PCR, lists solely in-frame clones and lacks some. The table records 240,000 or so clones, around 88% of them present only once. The receptor comes from a woman between 45 and 65 years old who had recovered from COVID-19. Input material: PBMCs or T cells enriched from blood (not recorded which). The genes are TRBV7-2 and TRBJ2-7; the match to TRBD1 covers 7 bases. This CDR3 reads CASSYRDSYEQYF. The CDR3 nucleotides read TGTGCCAGCAGCTACCGGGACAGCTACGAGCAGTACTTC.